This T cell receptor (beta chain) was captured by sequencing in a study of Ad26.COV2.S vaccination and SARS-CoV-2 variants. The wider study: Donor was assigned to the Ad26.COV2.S arm of trial COV1001.

There are 12 residues in the CDR3. The V gene lost 1 base and the J gene lost 7 bases, with 7 bases spanning the gap. CDR1 SNHLY and CDR2 FYNNEI come from the germline V gene. Method: immunoSEQ multiplex PCR; TCRdb's copy keeps in-frame clones and lacks some. The sample lists around 450,000 clones; 75% to 95% were seen once. Treatment here: around 19 received Ad26.COV2.S at low or high dose, single or two shots; about 5 received placebo; per-sample allocation not given. Samples were taken on day 63 after the first vaccine or placebo injection. The origin of this receptor is a person between 18 and 59 years old who received the Ad26.COV2.S COVID-19 vaccine or a placebo. The chain is built from TRBV2 and TRBJ1-1; unclear D gene. The sample consisted of peripheral blood, taken in a trial of Ad26.COV2.S vaccine versus placebo. This chain's CDR3 is CASSEEGLEAFF. The CDR3 region has the DNA TGTGCCAGCAGTGAAGAGGGCCTTGAAGCTTTCTTT.